Below, 18 T cell receptor beta chains from the same sample are listed, as sequenced in a study of T cell responses to AZD1222 COVID-19 vaccine. This table comes from immunoSEQ multiplex PCR, and its TCRdb copy is limited to in-frame clones, with some not included. The sample gives tens of thousands of clones, roughly 90% of which show up once; approximately 4.5% is in the top ten. The specimen comprised peripheral blood, sampled on day 0 of MenACWY control vaccination. Source of these receptors: an adult in good health.

In nucleotides, the CDR3 is TGTGCCAGCTCGTCACCCGCCTATGGCTACACCTTC. It is translated as CASSSPAYGYTF. The chain carries TRBV19 and TRBJ1-2; unclear D gene. The V gene's germline CDR1 is LNHDA and CDR2 SQIVND (reference sequence). The CDR3 runs to 12 residues. V lost 9 bases and J 4 bases, leaving 12 bases between the germline ends.

The chain joins TRBV28 to TRBJ1-6, with a weak D call TRBD1 (5 bases). This CDR3 contains 13 residues. V lost 6 bases to trimming and J lost 12 bases, with 15 bases between them. Germline CDR1 and CDR2: MDHEN and SYDVKM. CDR3 sequence (DNA): TGTGCCAGCAGCCTCGGGGGGTCTAGACCCCTCCACTTT. It codes for CASSLGGSRPLHF. Using reference TRBV28 and TRBJ1-6 for the parts outside the CDR3, the full variable domain is DVKVTQSSRYLVKRTGEKVFLECVQDMDHENMFWYRQDPGLGLRLIYFSYDVKMKEKGDIPEGYSVSREKKERFSLILESASTNQTSMYLCASSLGGSRPLHFGNGTRLTVT.

This chain links TRBV7-2 with TRBJ1-1; D remains ambiguous. Germline lookup yields CDR1 SGHTA and CDR2 FQGNSA. The CDR3 covers 15 residues. V was pared by 1 base and J by 1 base, with 10 bases between. In DNA, the CDR3 is TGTGCCAGCAGCTTAGGACCGGTGCCGAACACTGAAGCTTTCTTT. Its protein product is CASSLGPVPNTEAFF.

V is TRBV28 and J is TRBJ2-3; D perhaps matches TRBD1 (5 bases). V was clipped by 6 bases and J by 2 bases, with 15 bases between them. CDR1 and CDR2 from the germline V gene are MDHEN and SYDVKM. CDR3 length: 15 residues. This chain's CDR3 is CASRTQTAFTDTQYF. Written as DNA, the CDR3 is TGTGCCAGCAGGACCCAGACAGCATTCACAGATACGCAGTATTTT.

The chain carries TRBV6-2 or TRBV6-3 and TRBJ2-7; D gene unclear. The CDR3 runs to 14 residues. Per germline, CDR1 MNHEY and CDR2 SVGEGT. V was clipped by 6 bases and J by 2 bases, with 14 bases between them. This chain's CDR3 is CASSPLGQPYEQYF. CDR3 coding DNA: TGTGCCAGCAGCCCACTGGGTCAGCCCTACGAGCAGTACTTC.

The CDR3 coding sequence is TGTGCCAGCAGTTACGGACCGTCGGAGACCCAGTACTTC. It encodes CASSYGPSETQYF. This sequence joins TRBV6-5 and TRBJ2-5; D not certain. The germline gives CDR1 MNHEY, CDR2 SVGAGI. There are 13 residues in the CDR3. V lost 2 bases and J lost 5, with 9 bases in between.

This clone has only one observation. The V gene is TRBV5-1, the J gene TRBJ2-7; 9 bases are shared with TRBD2. The CDR3 consists of 14 residues. V dropped 0 bases and J dropped 5; count of bases not matched to a gene: 3. Looked up from germline, CDR1 is SGHRS and CDR2 is YFSETQ. CDR3 amino acids: CASSLGTSANEQYF. In nucleotides, the CDR3 is TGCGCCAGCAGCTTGGGGACTAGCGCCAACGAGCAGTACTTC.

The genes are TRBV9 and TRBJ2-7; D is perhaps TRBD1 or TRBD2 (5 bases each). Germline V gives CDR1 SGDLS, CDR2 YYNGEE. V lost 3 bases, J lost 3 bases, and 16 bases lay in between. The CDR3 is 15 amino acids. This CDR3 is CASSAGTGTHYEQYF. The DNA for the CDR3 is TGTGCCAGCAGCGCGGGAACAGGAACTCACTACGAGCAGTACTTC.

The gene calls are TRBV27 and TRBJ2-2, with D unresolved. The CDR3 contains 12 residues. CDR1 MNHEY and CDR2 SMNVEV come from the germline V gene (reference sequence). The ends were cut back, 6 bases at V and 1 base at J, with 3 bases in the middle. CDR3 amino acids: CASSLNTGELFF. The CDR3 bases are TGTGCCAGCAGCTTGAACACCGGGGAGCTGTTTTTT.

Points on this clone: Other nucleotide sequences in the sample specify the same CDR3. CDR3 coding DNA: TGCGCCAGCAGCTTGGCCGGGGGCAACGGCTACACCTTC. Translating gives CASSLAGGNGYTF. The rearrangement uses TRBV5-1 and TRBJ1-2; the D gene is possibly TRBD1 (6 bases). CDR1 SGHRS and CDR2 YFSETQ come from the germline V gene. The V and J ends lost 0 bases and 8 bases respectively, with 11 bases between them. The CDR3 loop spans 13 amino acids.

This sequence joins TRBV7-8 and TRBJ2-7, with D perhaps assigned TRBD1 or TRBD2 (6 bases each). With 5 bases removed from V and 0 bases from J, the gap between germline ends came to 8 bases. This CDR3 comprises 13 residues. The V gene's germline CDR1 is SGHVS and CDR2 FQNEAQ. CDR3 residues: CASSGGGSYEQYF. The CDR3 nucleotides are TGTGCCAGCAGCGGAGGGGGCTCCTACGAGCAGTACTTC.

This clone was seen once. The rearrangement links TRBV30 to TRBJ2-1; 12 bases align to TRBD2. The CDR3 loop spans 16 amino acids. V lost 1 base and J lost 3; bases outside the gene matches: 4. In germline, CDR1 is GTSNPN, CDR2 SVGIG (reference sequence). The CDR3 bases are TGTGCCTGGAGTGGACTAGCGGGAGAATACTACAATGAGCAGTTCTTC. Residues: CAWSGLAGEYYNEQFF.

The chain uses TRBV28 and TRBJ2-3, with TRBD2 as a possible D gene (6 bases). The germline CDR1 and CDR2 sequences are MDHEN and SYDVKM. The CDR3 runs 16 residues. CDR3 loop: CAISGRGSGSTDTQYF. The CDR3 nucleotides read TGTGCGATTTCGGGCCGTGGTAGCGGAAGCACAGATACGCAGTATTTT.

This sequence joins TRBV9 and TRBJ1-6; 11 bases agree with TRBD1. The V gene end was trimmed by 2 bases and the J gene end by 9 bases; junction bases not matched to a gene: 4. The germline V gene encodes CDR1 SGDLS and CDR2 YYNGEE. CDR3 length: 15 amino acids. The CDR3 here is CASSVTGTGGSPLHF. The DNA for the CDR3 is TGTGCCAGCAGCGTCACCGGGACAGGGGGTTCACCCCTCCACTTT. The complete variable domain, with remaining parts taken from reference TRBV9 and TRBJ1-6, reads DSGVTQTPKHLITATGQRVTLRCSPRSGDLSVYWYQQSLDQGLQFLIQYYNGEERAKGNILERFSAQQFPDLHSELNLSSLELGDSALYFCASSVTGTGGSPLHFGNGTRLTVT.

This chain uses TRBV6-2 or TRBV6-3 with TRBJ2-3; D gene uncertain. CDR3 length equals 14 residues. Germline assignment: CDR1 MNHEY and CDR2 SVGEGT. The V and J ends lost 0 bases and 5 bases respectively, with 9 bases between them. The CDR3 DNA reads as TGTGCCAGCAGTTACTCGGGTAGTGGAGATACGCAGTATTTT. Amino acids: CASSYSGSGDTQYF.

This chain connects TRBV7-8 to TRBJ2-3; 9 bases are shared with TRBD2. The V gene end was trimmed by 5 bases and the J gene end by 2 bases; junction bases not matched to a gene: 11. The CDR3 covers 17 residues. The V gene's germline CDR1 is SGHVS and CDR2 FQNEAQ. In DNA form, the CDR3 reads TGTGCCAGCAGCACCCGGGTGGTAGCGGGGGACACAGATACGCAGTATTTT. It encodes CASSTRVVAGDTDTQYF. Supplemented by reference TRBV7-8 and TRBJ2-3, the full variable domain reads GAGVSQSPRYKVAKRGQDVALRCDPISGHVSLFWYQQALGQGPEFLTYFQNEAQLDKSGLPSDRFFAERPEGSVSTLKIQRTQQEDSAVYLCASSTRVVAGDTDTQYFGPGTRLTVL.

This chain joins TRBV6-2 or TRBV6-3 and TRBJ2-3; no firm D call. Germline lookup yields CDR1 MNHEY and CDR2 SVGEGT. The CDR3 has 14 residues. Trimming removed 2 bases from V and 2 bases from J, with 8 bases in between. The chain's CDR3 is CASSYAVDTDTQYF. In DNA, the CDR3 is TGTGCCAGCAGTTACGCAGTAGACACAGATACGCAGTATTTT.

The rearrangement uses TRBV30 and TRBJ1-1; a weak D match, TRBD1 (6 bases). V gave up 0 bases and J gave up 0 bases, with 20 bases separating them. Looked up from germline, CDR1 is GTSNPN and CDR2 is SVGIG (reference sequence). The CDR3 sequence is 18 residues long. The CDR3 spells CAWSVGFTGNGMNTEAFF. The CDR3 DNA sequence: TGTGCCTGGAGTGTCGGGTTTACAGGGAATGGAATGAACACTGAAGCTTTCTTT.